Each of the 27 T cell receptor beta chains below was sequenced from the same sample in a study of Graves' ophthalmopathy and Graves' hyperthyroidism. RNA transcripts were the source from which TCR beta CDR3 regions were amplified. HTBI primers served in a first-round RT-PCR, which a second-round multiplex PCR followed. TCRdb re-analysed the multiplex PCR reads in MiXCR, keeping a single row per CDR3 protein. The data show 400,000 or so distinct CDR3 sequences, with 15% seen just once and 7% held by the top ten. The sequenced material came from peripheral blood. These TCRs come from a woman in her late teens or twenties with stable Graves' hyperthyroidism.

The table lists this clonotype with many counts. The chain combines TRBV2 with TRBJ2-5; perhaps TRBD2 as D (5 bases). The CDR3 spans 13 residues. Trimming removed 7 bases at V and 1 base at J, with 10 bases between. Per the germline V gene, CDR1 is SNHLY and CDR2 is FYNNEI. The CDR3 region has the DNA TGTGCCAGCATGAGGACTCGCCAAGAGACCCAGTACTTC. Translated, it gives CASMRTRQETQYF. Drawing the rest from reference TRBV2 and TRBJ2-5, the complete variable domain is EPEVTQTPSHQVTQMGQEVILRCVPISNHLYFYWYRQILGQKVEFLVSFYNNEISEKSEIFDDQFSVERPDGSNFTLKIRSTKLEDSAMYFCASMRTRQETQYFGPGTRLLVL.

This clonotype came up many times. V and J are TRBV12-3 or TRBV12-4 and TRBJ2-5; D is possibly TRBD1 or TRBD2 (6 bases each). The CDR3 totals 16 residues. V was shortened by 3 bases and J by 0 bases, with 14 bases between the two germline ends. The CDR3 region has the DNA TGTGCCAGCAGTTTGGGAGTAGGGGGGCACCAAGAGACCCAGTACTTC. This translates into CASSLGVGGHQETQYF.

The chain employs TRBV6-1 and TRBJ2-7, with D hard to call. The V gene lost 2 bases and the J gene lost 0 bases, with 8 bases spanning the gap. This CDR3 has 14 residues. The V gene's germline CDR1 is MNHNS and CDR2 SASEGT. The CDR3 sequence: CASSEMPASYEQYF. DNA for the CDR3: TGTGCCAGCAGTGAAATGCCAGCCTCCTACGAGCAGTACTTC.

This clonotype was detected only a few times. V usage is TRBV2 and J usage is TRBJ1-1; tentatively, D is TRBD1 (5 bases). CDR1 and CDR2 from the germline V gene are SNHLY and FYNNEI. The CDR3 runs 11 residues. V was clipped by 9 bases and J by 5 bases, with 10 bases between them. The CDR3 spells CASPGGTEAFF. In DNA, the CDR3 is TGTGCCAGTCCGGGGGGAACTGAAGCTTTCTTT.

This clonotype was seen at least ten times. The DNA of the CDR3 is TGCAGTGCTAGAGTCAGGTCTGGGGGCGATGGCTACACCTTC. This encodes CSARVRSGGDGYTF. The rearrangement joins TRBV20-1 to TRBJ1-2; perhaps TRBD1 as D (6 bases). This CDR3 has 14 residues. Trimming took 1 base from V and 6 from J, leaving 15 bases between them. From germline, CDR1 is DFQATT and CDR2 SNEGSKA (reference sequence).

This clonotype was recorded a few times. The CDR3 coding sequence is TGTGCCATCAGTGGACTAGCGGGGGAAGAGACCCAGTACTTC. As protein: CAISGLAGEETQYF. This chain uses TRBV10-3 with TRBJ2-5, with 12 bases matching TRBD2. Germline V gives CDR1 ENHRY, CDR2 SYGVKD. V gave up 4 bases and J gave up 3 bases; unmatched junction bases: 0. CDR3 length equals 14 residues.

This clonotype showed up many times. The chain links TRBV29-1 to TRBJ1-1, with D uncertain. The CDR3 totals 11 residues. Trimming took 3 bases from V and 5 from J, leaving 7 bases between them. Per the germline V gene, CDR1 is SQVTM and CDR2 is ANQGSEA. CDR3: CSVESTTEAFF. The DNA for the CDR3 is TGCAGCGTTGAGTCGACAACTGAAGCTTTCTTT.

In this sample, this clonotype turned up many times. The CDR3 region is CASSPGTAINYGYTF. The CDR3 nucleotides are TGTGCCAGCAGTCCCGGGACAGCCATTAACTATGGCTACACCTTC. V gene TRBV12-3 or TRBV12-4 combines with J gene TRBJ1-2; 7 nucleotides match TRBD1. This CDR3 has 15 amino acids. V gave up 5 bases and J gave up 1 base; unmatched junction bases: 7.

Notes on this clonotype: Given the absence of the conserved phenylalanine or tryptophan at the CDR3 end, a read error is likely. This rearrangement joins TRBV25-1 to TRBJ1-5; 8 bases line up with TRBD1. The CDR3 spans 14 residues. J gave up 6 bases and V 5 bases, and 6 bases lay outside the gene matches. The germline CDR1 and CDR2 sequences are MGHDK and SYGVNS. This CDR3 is CASSYDRGSQPQHS. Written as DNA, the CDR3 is TGTGCCAGCAGTTACGACAGGGGCAGTCAGCCCCAGCATTCT.

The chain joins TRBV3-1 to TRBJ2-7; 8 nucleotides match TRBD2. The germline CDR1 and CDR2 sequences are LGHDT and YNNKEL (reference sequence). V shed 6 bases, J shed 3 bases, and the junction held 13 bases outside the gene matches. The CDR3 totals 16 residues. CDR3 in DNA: TGTGCCAGCAGTCGGGTAGCCTCGGGGGGGGTCTACGAGCAGTACTTC. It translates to CASSRVASGGVYEQYF.

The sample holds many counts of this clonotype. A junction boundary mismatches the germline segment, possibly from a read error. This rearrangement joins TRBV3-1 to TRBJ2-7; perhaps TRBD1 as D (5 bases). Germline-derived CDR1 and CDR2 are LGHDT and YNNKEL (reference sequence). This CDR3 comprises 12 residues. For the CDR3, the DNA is TGCGCCAGCAGCCAAGTTAGGGGCGAGCAGTACTTC. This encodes CASSQVRGEQYF.

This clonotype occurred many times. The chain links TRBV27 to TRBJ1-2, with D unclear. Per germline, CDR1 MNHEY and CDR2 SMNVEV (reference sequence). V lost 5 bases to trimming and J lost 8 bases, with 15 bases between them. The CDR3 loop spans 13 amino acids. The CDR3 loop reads CASSPMAGRGYTF. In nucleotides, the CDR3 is TGTGCCAGCAGTCCCATGGCAGGTCGGGGCTACACCTTC.

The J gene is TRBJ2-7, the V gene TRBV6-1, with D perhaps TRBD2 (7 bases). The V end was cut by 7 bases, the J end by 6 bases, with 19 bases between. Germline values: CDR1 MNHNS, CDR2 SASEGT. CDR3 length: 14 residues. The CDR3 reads CASKVPRGQVEQYF. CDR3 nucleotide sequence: TGTGCCAGCAAAGTCCCGCGGGGGCAAGTCGAGCAGTACTTC.

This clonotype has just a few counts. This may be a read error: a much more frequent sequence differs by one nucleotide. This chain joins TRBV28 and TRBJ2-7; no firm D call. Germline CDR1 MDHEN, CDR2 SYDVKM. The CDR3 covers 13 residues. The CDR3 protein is CVSIGRYSYEQYF. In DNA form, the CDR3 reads TGTGTCAGCATAGGGCGTTACTCCTACGAGCAGTACTTC. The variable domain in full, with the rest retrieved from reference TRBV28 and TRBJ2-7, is DVKVTQSSRYLVKRTGEKVFLECVQDMDHENMFWYRQDPGLGLRLIYFSYDVKMKEKGDIPEGYSVSREKKERFSLILESASTNQTSMYLCVSIGRYSYEQYFGPGTRLTVT.

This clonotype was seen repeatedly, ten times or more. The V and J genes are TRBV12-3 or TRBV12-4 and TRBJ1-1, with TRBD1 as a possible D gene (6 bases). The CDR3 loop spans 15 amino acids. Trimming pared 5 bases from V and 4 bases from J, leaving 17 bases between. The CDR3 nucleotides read TGTGCCAGCAGTCGCGACAGGCCCTCTAGCACTGAAGCTTTCTTT. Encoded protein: CASSRDRPSSTEAFF.

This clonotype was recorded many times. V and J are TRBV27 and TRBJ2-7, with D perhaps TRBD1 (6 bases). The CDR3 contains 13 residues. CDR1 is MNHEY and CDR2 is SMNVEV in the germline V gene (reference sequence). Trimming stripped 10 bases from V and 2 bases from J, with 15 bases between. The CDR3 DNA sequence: TGTGCCACCTCAGGGGTCCCCCCCTACGAGCAGTACTTC. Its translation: CATSGVPPYEQYF.

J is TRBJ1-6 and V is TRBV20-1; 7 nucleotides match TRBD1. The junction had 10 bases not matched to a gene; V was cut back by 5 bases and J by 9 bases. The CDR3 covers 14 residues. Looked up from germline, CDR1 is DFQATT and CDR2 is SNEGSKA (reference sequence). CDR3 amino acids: CSAPHDREGSPLHF. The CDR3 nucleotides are TGCAGTGCTCCCCATGACAGGGAGGGTTCACCCCTCCACTTT.

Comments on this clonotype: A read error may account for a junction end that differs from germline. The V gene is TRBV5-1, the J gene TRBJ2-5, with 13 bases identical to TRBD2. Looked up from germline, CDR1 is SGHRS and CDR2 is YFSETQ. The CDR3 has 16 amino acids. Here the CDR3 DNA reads TGCGCCAGCAGCTTAAACGCCGGGACTAGCGGGGAGACCCAGCACTTC. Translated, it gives CASSLNAGTSGETQHF.

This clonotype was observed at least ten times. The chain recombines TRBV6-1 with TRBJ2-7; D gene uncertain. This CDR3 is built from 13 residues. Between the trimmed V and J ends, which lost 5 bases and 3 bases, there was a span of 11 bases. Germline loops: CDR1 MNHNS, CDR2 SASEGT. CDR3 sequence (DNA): TGTGCCAGCAGTCCCGCAGCTTACTACGAGCAGTACTTC. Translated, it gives CASSPAAYYEQYF.

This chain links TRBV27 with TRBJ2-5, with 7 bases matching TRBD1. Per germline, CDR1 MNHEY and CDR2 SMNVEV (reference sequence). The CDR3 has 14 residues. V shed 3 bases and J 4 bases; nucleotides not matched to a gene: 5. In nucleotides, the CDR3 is TGTGCCAGCAGTTTCGGACAGGTGACAGAGACCCAGTACTTC. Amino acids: CASSFGQVTETQYF.

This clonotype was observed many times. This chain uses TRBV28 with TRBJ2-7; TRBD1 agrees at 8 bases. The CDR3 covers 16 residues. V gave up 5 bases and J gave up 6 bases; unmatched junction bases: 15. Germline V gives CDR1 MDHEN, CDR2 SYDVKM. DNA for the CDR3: TGTGCCAGCAGTCCGGCTACCCGGACAGGGATTCGCGAGCAGTACTTC. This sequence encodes CASSPATRTGIREQYF.

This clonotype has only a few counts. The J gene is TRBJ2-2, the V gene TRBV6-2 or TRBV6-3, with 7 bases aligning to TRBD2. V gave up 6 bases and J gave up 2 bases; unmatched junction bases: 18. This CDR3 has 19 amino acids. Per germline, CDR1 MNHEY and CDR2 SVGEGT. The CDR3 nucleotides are TGTGCCAGCAGCCCCGCTTGGGGCCAGCGGGGTATTAACACCGGGGAGCTGTTTTTT. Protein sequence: CASSPAWGQRGINTGELFF.

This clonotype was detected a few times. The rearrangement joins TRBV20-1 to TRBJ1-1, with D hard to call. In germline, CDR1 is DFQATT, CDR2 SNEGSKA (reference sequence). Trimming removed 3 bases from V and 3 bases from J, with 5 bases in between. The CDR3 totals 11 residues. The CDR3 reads CSARTYTEAFF. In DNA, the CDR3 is TGCAGTGCTAGGACATACACTGAAGCTTTCTTT.

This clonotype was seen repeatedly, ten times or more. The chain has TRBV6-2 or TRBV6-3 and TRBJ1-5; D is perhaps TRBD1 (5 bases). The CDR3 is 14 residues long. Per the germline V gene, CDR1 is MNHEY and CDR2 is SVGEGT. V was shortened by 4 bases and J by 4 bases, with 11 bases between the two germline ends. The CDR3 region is CASSSGIFNQPQHF. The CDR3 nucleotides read TGTGCCAGCAGTTCAGGGATTTTTAATCAGCCCCAGCATTTT.

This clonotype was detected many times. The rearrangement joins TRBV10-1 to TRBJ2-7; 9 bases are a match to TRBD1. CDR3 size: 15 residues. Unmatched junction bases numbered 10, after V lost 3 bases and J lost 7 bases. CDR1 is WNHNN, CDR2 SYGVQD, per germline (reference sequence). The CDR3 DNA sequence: TGCGCCAGCAGTGACCGACTACAGGGGGCGGGAGAGCAGTACTTC. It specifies CASSDRLQGAGEQYF.

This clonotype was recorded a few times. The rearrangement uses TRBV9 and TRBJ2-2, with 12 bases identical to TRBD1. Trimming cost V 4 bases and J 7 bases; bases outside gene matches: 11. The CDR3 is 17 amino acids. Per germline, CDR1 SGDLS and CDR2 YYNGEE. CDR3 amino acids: CASSPGTGGVRGGELFF. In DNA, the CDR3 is TGTGCCAGCAGCCCAGGGACAGGGGGCGTGCGCGGCGGGGAGCTGTTTTTT. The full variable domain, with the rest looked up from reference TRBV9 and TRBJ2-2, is DSGVTQTPKHLITATGQRVTLRCSPRSGDLSVYWYQQSLDQGLQFLIQYYNGEERAKGNILERFSAQQFPDLHSELNLSSLELGDSALYFCASSPGTGGVRGGELFFGEGSRLTVL.

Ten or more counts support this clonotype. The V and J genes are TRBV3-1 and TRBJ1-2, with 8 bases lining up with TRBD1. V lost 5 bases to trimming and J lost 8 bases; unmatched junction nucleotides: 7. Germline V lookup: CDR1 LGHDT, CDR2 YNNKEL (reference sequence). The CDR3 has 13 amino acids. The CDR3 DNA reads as TGTGCCAGCAGCGTTACAGGGGGAGACGGCTACACCTTC. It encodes CASSVTGGDGYTF.